The rows below give T cell receptor beta chains drawn from one sample of a study of blood T cell repertoires in COVID-19. This table comes from immunoSEQ multiplex PCR, and its TCRdb copy is limited to in-frame clones, with some not included. The sample lists about 420,000 clones, 70% to 90% seen once, with roughly 0.76% in the top ten. The sequencing input was peripheral blood. The receptors were gathered from a man aged 18-30 years with COVID-19, enrolled during active disease. CDR3s include the opening cysteine and the closing phenylalanine or tryptophan. D genes are given only for firm matches. Size tells how often a clone was seen (once, few, many) or the class of an expanded clone, and some rows leave it out.

v_call: TRBV28; clone_size: NA; d_call: NA; j_call: TRBJ1-1; cdr3_aa: CASSRSRAGADTEAFF; cdr3_nt: TGTGCCAGCAGTCGCTCCCGGGCAGGGGCGGACACTGAAGCTTTCTTT
v_call: TRBV19; clone_size: once; d_call: TRBD2; j_call: TRBJ2-1; cdr3_aa: CASSIDLGLAGNEQFF; cdr3_nt: TGTGCCAGTAGTATAGATCTGGGACTAGCGGGCAATGAGCAGTTCTTC
v_call: TRBV11-3; clone_size: NA; d_call: NA; j_call: TRBJ2-1; cdr3_aa: CASSLMSTGLTYNEQFF; cdr3_nt: TGTGCCAGCAGCTTGATGTCTACGGGGTTGACCTACAATGAGCAGTTCTTC
v_call: TRBV9; clone_size: NA; d_call: NA; j_call: TRBJ2-3; cdr3_aa: CASSVRVTDTQYF; cdr3_nt: TGTGCCAGCAGCGTGAGGGTCACAGATACGCAGTATTTT
v_call: TRBV5-4; clone_size: NA; d_call: NA; j_call: TRBJ2-6; cdr3_aa: CASSLGGGTDSGANVLTF; cdr3_nt: TGTGCCAGCAGCTTGGGAGGCGGCACGGACTCTGGGGCCAACGTCCTGACTTTC
v_call: TRBV19; clone_size: NA; d_call: TRBD1; j_call: TRBJ1-6; cdr3_aa: CASSAGGGRNSPLHF; cdr3_nt: TGTGCCAGTAGTGCAGGGGGCGGCCGAAATTCACCCCTCCACTTT
v_call: TRBV6-4; clone_size: NA; d_call: NA; j_call: TRBJ2-5; cdr3_aa: CASSDLPGEGTQYF; cdr3_nt: TGTGCCAGCAGTGATCTGCCAGGGGAAGGGACCCAGTACTTC
v_call: TRBV25-1; clone_size: NA; d_call: NA; j_call: TRBJ2-5; cdr3_aa: CASSTQETQYF; cdr3_nt: TGTGCCAGCAGTACACAAGAGACCCAGTACTTC
v_call: TRBV29-1; clone_size: NA; d_call: NA; j_call: TRBJ2-4; cdr3_aa: CSGGANNIQYF; cdr3_nt: TGCAGCGGCGGCGCGAACAACATTCAGTACTTC
v_call: TRBV4-1; clone_size: NA; d_call: NA; j_call: TRBJ1-3; cdr3_aa: CASSQAGTRGNTIYF; cdr3_nt: TGCGCCAGCAGCCAAGCCGGGACAAGAGGAAACACCATATATTTT
v_call: TRBV18; clone_size: NA; d_call: NA; j_call: TRBJ1-1; cdr3_aa: CASSLDRENTEAFF; cdr3_nt: TGTGCCAGCTCTCTGGACAGAGAGAACACTGAAGCTTTCTTT
v_call: TRBV24-1; clone_size: once; d_call: NA; j_call: TRBJ2-3; cdr3_aa: CATSAPRGNTDTQYF; cdr3_nt: TGTGCCACCAGTGCTCCACGGGGGAACACAGATACGCAGTATTTT
v_call: TRBV7-6; clone_size: NA; d_call: NA; j_call: TRBJ2-7; cdr3_aa: CASSLGRGGLYEQYF; cdr3_nt: TGTGCCAGCAGCTTAGGGAGGGGGGGGCTTTACGAGCAGTACTTC
v_call: TRBV2; clone_size: NA; d_call: NA; j_call: TRBJ1-1; cdr3_aa: CASSERTINTEAFF; cdr3_nt: TGTGCCAGCAGTGAGCGGACAATCAACACTGAAGCTTTCTTT
v_call: TRBV5-4; clone_size: NA; d_call: NA; j_call: TRBJ2-1; cdr3_aa: CASSLLNEQFF; cdr3_nt: TGTGCCAGCAGCCTTCTCAATGAGCAGTTCTTC
v_call: TRBV5-6; clone_size: NA; d_call: NA; j_call: TRBJ1-3; cdr3_aa: CASSRDSGNTIYF; cdr3_nt: TGTGCCAGCAGTCGGGACTCTGGAAACACCATATATTTT
v_call: TRBV7-9; clone_size: NA; d_call: NA; j_call: TRBJ2-7; cdr3_aa: CASSPVAGYEQYF; cdr3_nt: TGTGCCAGCAGCCCCGTCGCGGGATACGAGCAGTACTTC
v_call: TRBV12-1; clone_size: NA; d_call: NA; j_call: TRBJ2-1; cdr3_aa: CASRLAGGCNEQFF; cdr3_nt: TGTGCCAGCAGACTAGCGGGAGGGTGTAATGAGCAGTTCTTC